This T cell receptor beta chain is from a study of chemoradiotherapy in HPV16-positive cancers. General observations from the study: Non-HPV-specific T cells did not expand in tumors during treatment, whereas candidate HPV-specific clones and E7-related motifs did. Only two HPV16-positive patients supplied the functional HPV-specificity definition.

Germline CDR1 is SGHNT and CDR2 is YYREEE (reference sequence). V was clipped by 4 bases and J by 0 bases, with 11 bases between them. There are 15 residues in the CDR3. Worth noting for this clone: Its antigen is undetermined.

Sequencing was performed with immunoSEQ multiplex PCR; in TCRdb, only in-frame clones are kept and a portion is missing. Of about 36,000 clones in the sample, around 92% are singletons; the top ten hold under 4%. Over chemoradiotherapy, repertoires were sampled more than once. The chain combines TRBV5-4 with TRBJ2-1; no clear D gene. This sample comprised blood, obtained from a patient who underwent chemoradiotherapy. The source of this sequence is a human donor with HPV-associated anogenital cancer. The CDR3 loop reads CASSQDPGSYNEQFF. DNA of the CDR3: TGTGCCAGCAGCCAAGATCCAGGCTCCTACAATGAGCAGTTCTTC.